This TCR beta chain was identified in a study of T cells in women clearing cervical HPV infection. To note about this clone: Read sequence stops 3 residues before the CDR3 end, and the germline J gene provides the missing end.

Sequencing was performed with immunoSEQ multiplex PCR; in TCRdb, only in-frame clones are kept and a portion is missing. Its table records about 29,000 clones. The V and J ends lost 3 bases and 3 bases, in that order; junction bases with no gene match: 16. Germline V gives CDR1 MDHEN, CDR2 SYDVKM. The CDR3 covers 20 residues. The chain combines TRBV28 with TRBJ2-5; 13 bases fit TRBD2. The source material was blood buffy coat. The clonotype comes from a woman between 18 and 70 years old with a cervical HPV16 infection that either progressed to CIN3+ or cleared (not recorded which). The CDR3 sequence: CASSLGLAGSGGLQKETQYF. CDR3 bases read: TGTGCCAGCAGTTTGGGACTAGCGGGGTCGGGCGGGCTTCAGAAAGAGACC.